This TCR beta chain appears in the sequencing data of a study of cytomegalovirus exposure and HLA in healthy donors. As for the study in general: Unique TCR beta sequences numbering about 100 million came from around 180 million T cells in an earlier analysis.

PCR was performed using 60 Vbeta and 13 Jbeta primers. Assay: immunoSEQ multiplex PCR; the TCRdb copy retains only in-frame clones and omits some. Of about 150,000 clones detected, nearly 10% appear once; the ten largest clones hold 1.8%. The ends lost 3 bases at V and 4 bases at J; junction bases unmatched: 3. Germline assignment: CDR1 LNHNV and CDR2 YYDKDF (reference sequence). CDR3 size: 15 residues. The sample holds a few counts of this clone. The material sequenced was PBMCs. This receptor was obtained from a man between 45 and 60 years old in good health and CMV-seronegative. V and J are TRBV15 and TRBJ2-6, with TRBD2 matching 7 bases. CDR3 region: CATSSRREGANVLTF. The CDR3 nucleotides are TGTGCCACCAGCAGCCGGCGGGAGGGGGCCAACGTCCTGACTTTC.